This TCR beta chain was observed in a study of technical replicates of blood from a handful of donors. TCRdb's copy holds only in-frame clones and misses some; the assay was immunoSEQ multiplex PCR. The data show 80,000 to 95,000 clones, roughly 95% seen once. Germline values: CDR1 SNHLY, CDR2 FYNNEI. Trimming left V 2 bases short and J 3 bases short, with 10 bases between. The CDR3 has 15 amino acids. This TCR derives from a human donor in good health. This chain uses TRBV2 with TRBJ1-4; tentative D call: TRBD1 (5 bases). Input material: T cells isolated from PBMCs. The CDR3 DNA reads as TGTGCCAGCAGTGAAAGGGGTCAGCCTAATGAAAAACTGTTTTTT. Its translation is CASSERGQPNEKLFF.